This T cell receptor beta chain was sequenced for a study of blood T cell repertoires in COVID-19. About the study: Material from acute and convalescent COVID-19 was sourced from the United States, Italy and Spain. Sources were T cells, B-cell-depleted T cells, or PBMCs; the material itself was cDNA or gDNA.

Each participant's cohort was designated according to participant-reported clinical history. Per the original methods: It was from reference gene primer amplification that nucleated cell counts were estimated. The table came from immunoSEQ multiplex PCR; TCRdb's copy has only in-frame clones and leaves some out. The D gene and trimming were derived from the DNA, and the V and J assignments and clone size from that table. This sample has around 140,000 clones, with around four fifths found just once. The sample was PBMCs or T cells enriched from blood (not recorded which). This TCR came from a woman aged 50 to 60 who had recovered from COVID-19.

The CDR3 DNA follows: TGTGCCAGCAGCACCCGGTGGGGGGGGGACAGGGTGGACACTGAAGCTTTCTTT. Translating gives CASSTRWGGDRVDTEAFF. The rearrangement uses TRBV7-2 and TRBJ1-1; TRBD1 agrees at 9 bases. The CDR3 loop spans 18 amino acids. Germline V gene sequence: CDR1 SGHTA, CDR2 FQGNSA. Unmatched junction bases numbered 16, after V lost 5 bases and J lost 3 bases.